This TCR beta chain appears in the sequencing data of a study of CD8 T cells in ankylosing spondylitis. Study results and caveats: Several highly homologous variants formed a TCR beta motif that appeared characteristic of ankylosing spondylitis blood. Enrichment of disease-linked clones was reportedly significant in matched ankylosing spondylitis synovial fluid.

TCRdb re-called the 5' RACE reads with MiXCR, one entry per CDR3 protein. The data contain 670,000 or so distinct CDR3 sequences, 15% to 20% of them singletons. Concerning this clonotype: Its antigen is unknown.

V was pared by 0 bases and J by 5 bases, with 19 bases between. Germline V gene sequence: CDR1 DFQATT, CDR2 SNEGSKA (reference sequence). The CDR3 loop spans 16 amino acids. The source material was blood, either unsorted or a sorted T cell fraction (not recorded which). The receptor was isolated from a male donor with ankylosing spondylitis. J is TRBJ1-2 and V is TRBV20-1; a weak D match, TRBD1 (5 bases). The CDR3 loop is CSARDLDGGLGYGYTF. The CDR3 DNA is TGCAGTGCTAGAGATTTGGACGGGGGATTAGGGTATGGCTACACCTTC.